These 5 T cell receptor beta chains came from one sample sequenced in a study of tumor-infiltrating lymphocytes in primary liver carcinoma. Co-extraction yielded RNA and DNA from roughly 20-30 mg of unsorted bulk tissue. Making TCR beta cDNA involved approximately 0.5 ug total RNA and a constant-region primer. Libraries of TCR beta came from three nested multiplex PCR rounds with slightly modified ARM-PCR. TRBV1-TRBV30 forward primers and a C-beta reverse primer were used in the first two PCR rounds, which each ran for around 11 cycles. TCRdb itself ran the multiplex PCR reads through MiXCR, one entry per CDR3 protein. Of approximately 100,000 distinct CDR3 sequences in the sample, approximately 70% were seen once. The sequencing input was liver tumor tissue from sampling region 2. Subset defined: tumor region T2, inferior pole. The receptors originated from a woman aged 60 to 75 with primary liver carcinoma and hepatitis B virus infection.

This clonotype was counted ten times or more. V gene TRBV7-8 combines with J gene TRBJ1-5, with a tentative D call TRBD1 (5 bases). Per germline, CDR1 SGHVS and CDR2 FQNEAQ. V lost 4 bases and J lost 1, with 14 bases in between. This CDR3 contains 16 residues. Here the CDR3 DNA reads TGTGCCAGCAGCTCGTTGGCGGGGACGAGCAATCAGCCCCAGCATTTT. The encoded protein is CASSSLAGTSNQPQHF. The full variable domain, in which reference TRBV7-8 and TRBJ1-5 provide the parts outside the CDR3, is GAGVSQSPRYKVAKRGQDVALRCDPISGHVSLFWYQQALGQGPEFLTYFQNEAQLDKSGLPSDRFFAERPEGSVSTLKIQRTQQEDSAVYLCASSSLAGTSNQPQHFGDGTRLSIL.

V usage is TRBV7-2 and J usage is TRBJ1-1; D is uncertain. The germline CDR1 and CDR2 sequences are SGHTA and FQGNSA. The CDR3 covers 16 residues. The V gene lost 5 bases and the J gene lost 11 bases, with 27 bases spanning the gap. CDR3 amino acids: CASSRTPGVGEVLAFF. For the CDR3, the DNA is TGTGCCAGCAGCCGGACCCCGGGAGTCGGTGAGGTTTTGGCTTTCTTT.

The chain combines TRBV11-2 with TRBJ2-1, with 11 nucleotides matching TRBD1. The CDR3 totals 17 residues. The V segment lost 10 bases and the J segment 7 bases; nucleotides outside the gene matches: 18. Germline values: CDR1 SGHAT, CDR2 FQNNGV. In DNA, the CDR3 is TGTGCCAACACCCGACACTGGGGGGGACAGGGGGGGAATGAGCAGTTCTTC. Its protein product is CANTRHWGGQGGNEQFF.

The V gene is TRBV21-1, the J gene TRBJ2-7; the table assigns TRBD2, which was not confirmed against the DNA. TRBV21-1 is marked as a pseudogene. The CDR3 is 15 residues long. This CDR3 is CASGSRLADRYEQYF. The CDR3, as DNA: TGTGCCAGCGGCTCCCGACTAGCGGACCGCTACGAGCAATACTTC.

The sample holds a few counts of this clonotype. A junction end diverges from the germline sequence, so it may reflect a read error. The chain joins TRBV11-3 to TRBJ2-1; 13 positions match TRBD2. This CDR3 has 14 residues. Germline V lookup: CDR1 SGHNT, CDR2 YENEEA. CDR3 sequence: CAGSLGLAGIEQSF. For the CDR3, the DNA is TGTGCCGGCAGCTTGGGACTAGCGGGAATTGAGCAGTCCTTC.